This TCR beta chain was sequenced for a study of OX40 agonist ivuxolimab in advanced cancers. Measured with immunoSEQ multiplex PCR; TCRdb has only the in-frame clones, and not every one. The data show 7,500 to 10,000 clones, approximately 88% seen once. The V gene's germline CDR1 is LNHDA and CDR2 SQIVND (reference sequence). Trimming cost V 4 bases and J 6 bases, with 12 bases left between them. The CDR3 spans 14 residues. General study points: No determination was made of the antigen specificity of the expanded peripheral T cells.

Concerning this clone: Its antigen remains unknown.

The TCR comes from an adult with an advanced solid tumor such as melanoma, head and neck, liver or kidney cancer. Sequenced here: CD4+ or CD8+ T cells sorted from blood, sampled in a trial of the OX40 agonist ivuxolimab. This chain connects TRBV19 to TRBJ2-2; D is undetermined. The CDR3 DNA reads as TGTGCCAGTAGTAAAGGAGCCGGGCCCGGGGAGCTGTTTTTT. Amino acid sequence: CASSKGAGPGELFF.